Reported below is one T cell receptor (beta chain). This CDR3 region has 12 residues. CDR1 is SGHAT, CDR2 FQNNGV, per germline. The V end lost 7 bases, the J end lost 5 bases, and 11 bases lay between the germline ends. Data came from immunoSEQ multiplex PCR; TCRdb stores just in-frame clones and leaves some out. This table holds 150,000 to 200,000 clones, 85% to 95% found once. The sample originates from a study of T cell responses to AZD1222 COVID-19 vaccine. This receptor was identified in an adult in good health. This chain connects TRBV11-2 to TRBJ1-2; tentatively, D is TRBD1 (5 bases). This material consisted of peripheral blood, taken on day 0 of AZD1222 vaccination. The CDR3: CASTPGGYGYTF. The CDR3, as DNA: TGTGCCAGCACCCCTGGGGGTTATGGCTACACCTTC.